Listed below are T cell receptor beta chains from one sample, sequenced in a study of lymphopenia after photon versus proton radiotherapy. Repertoires were generated with immunoSEQ multiplex PCR, while TCRdb's copy carries only in-frame clones and drops some. The table shows over 35,000 clones, with about 80% occurring only once. The sequences come from peripheral blood, collected from a patient treated with proton-based radiotherapy. Receptor source: a woman in her seventies with pancreatic cancer. Each CDR3 is given with its conserved first and last residue. D genes are given only for firm matches. Only part of the rows carry a size: once, few, many, or a class if the clone is expanded.

TRBV10-3,-,TRBJ2-7,-,CAISAEGTGEQYF,TGTGCCATCAGTGCTGAGGGGACGGGCGAGCAGTACTTC
TRBV4-3,-,TRBJ2-1,TRBD2,CASSQELAPSGYNEQFF,TGCGCCAGCAGCCAAGAACTGGCGCCTAGCGGCTACAATGAGCAGTTCTTC
TRBV5-4,-,TRBJ1-1,-,CASSLEKDRREAFF,TGTGCCAGCAGCTTGGAGAAGGATCGTCGGGAAGCTTTCTTT
TRBV4-3,-,TRBJ1-2,-,CASSQGDGFYGYTF,TGCGCCAGCAGCCAAGGAGACGGGTTTTATGGCTACACCTTC
TRBV11-3,-,TRBJ1-1,-,CASSLVQGDTEAFF,TGTGCCAGCAGCTTAGTCCAGGGAGACACTGAAGCTTTCTTT
TRBV28,few,TRBJ2-7,-,CASSLLDSSGAYEQYF,TGTGCCAGCAGTCTGTTAGACTCCTCCGGGGCCTACGAGCAGTACTTC
TRBV28,-,TRBJ2-7,TRBD2,CASNPGTSGTEQYF,TGTGCCAGCAATCCCGGGACTAGCGGGACCGAGCAGTACTTC
TRBV9,-,TRBJ2-7,TRBD1,CASSVGGRQGADEQYF,TGTGCCAGCAGCGTAGGAGGTCGACAGGGGGCGGACGAGCAGTACTTC
TRBV19,once,TRBJ2-4,-,CASSMGPPRLGRDVIQYF,TGTGCCAGTAGTATGGGGCCCCCGAGGTTGGGCAGGGACGTCATTCAGTACTTC
TRBV6-1,-,TRBJ2-5,-,CASKTGQETQYF,TGTGCCAGCAAGACAGGACAAGAGACCCAGTACTTC
TRBV6-5,-,TRBJ2-2,-,CASSYRGLTGELFF,TGTGCCAGCAGTTACCGGGGACTCACCGGGGAGCTGTTTTTT
TRBV28,-,TRBJ1-5,-,CASSLARGSQPQHF,TGTGCCAGCAGTTTAGCCCGGGGGTCTCAGCCCCAGCATTTT
TRBV19,-,TRBJ2-2,-,CASSLVDNTGELFF,TGTGCCAGTAGTTTGGTAGATAACACCGGGGAGCTGTTTTTT
TRBV11-3,-,TRBJ2-5,-,CASSLPTEETQYF,TGTGCCAGCAGCTTACCGACAGAAGAGACCCAGTACTTC
TRBV27,-,TRBJ2-7,-,CASRGQGLDEQYF,TGTGCCAGCAGGGGGCAGGGGTTGGACGAGCAGTACTTC
TRBV6-1,-,TRBJ1-1,TRBD1,CASSVGGRWGTDTEAFF,TGTGCCAGCAGTGTTGGAGGGAGGTGGGGGACAGACACTGAAGCTTTCTTT
TRBV28,-,TRBJ1-3,-,CASSLLARGDTIYF,TGTGCCAGCAGTTTACTTGCGCGGGGAGACACCATATATTTT
TRBV9,few,TRBJ1-5,TRBD1,CASSDRDRGNSNQPQHF,TGTGCCAGCAGCGACCGGGACAGGGGAAATAGCAATCAGCCCCAGCATTTT
TRBV15,-,TRBJ2-3,-,CATSTYTGTDTQYF,TGTGCCACCAGCACCTACACGGGCACAGATACGCAGTATTTT
TRBV27,-,TRBJ2-7,-,CASSYEKGSREQYF,TGTGCCAGCAGTTACGAGAAGGGATCACGGGAGCAGTACTTC
TRBV19,few,TRBJ1-5,TRBD1,CASNPNRGRNQPQHF,TGTGCCAGTAACCCCAACAGGGGGCGAAATCAGCCCCAGCATTTT
TRBV14,-,TRBJ2-7,TRBD2,CASSQGLAGIYEQYF,TGTGCCAGCAGCCAAGGACTAGCGGGGATCTACGAGCAGTACTTC
TRBV28,-,TRBJ2-3,TRBD2,CASSSGTSGSISTDTQYF,TGTGCCAGCAGTTCCGGGACTAGCGGGAGTATTAGCACAGATACGCAGTATTTT
TRBV28,few,TRBJ1-5,-,CASSLKGGQPQHF,TGTGCCAGCAGTTTAAAGGGGGGGCAGCCCCAGCATTTT
TRBV13,-,TRBJ1-3,-,CASSSGERNTIYF,TGTGCCAGCAGCTCGGGCGAGAGAAACACCATATATTTT
TRBV25-1,-,TRBJ1-2,TRBD1,CASSPPGQGAMGHTF,TGTGCCAGCAGTCCTCCGGGACAGGGGGCCATGGGCCACACCTTC
TRBV6-1,-,TRBJ2-6,TRBD1,CASSETAGGFGANVLTF,TGTGCCAGCAGTGAAACGGCAGGGGGCTTTGGGGCCAACGTCCTGACTTTC
TRBV2,-,TRBJ2-7,-,CASRIGLDYEQYF,TGTGCCAGCAGGATTGGACTGGACTACGAGCAGTACTTC
TRBV5-4,-,TRBJ2-1,TRBD1,CASSLARGNEQFF,TGTGCCAGCAGCTTGGCCAGGGGGAATGAGCAGTTCTTC
TRBV5-6,-,TRBJ1-2,-,CASSLRAGNGYTF,TGTGCCAGCAGCTTGCGGGCAGGGAATGGCTACACCTTC
TRBV5-1,-,TRBJ1-4,-,CASSEGGNEKLFF,TGCGCCAGCTCGGAGGGAGGTAATGAAAAACTGTTTTTT
TRBV7-9,-,TRBJ2-1,TRBD2,CASSLLGTSGLNEQFF,TGTGCCAGCAGCTTACTAGGGACTAGTGGTTTGAATGAGCAGTTCTTC
TRBV19,-,TRBJ2-1,TRBD2,CASSMGTSGTYNEQFF,TGTGCCAGTAGTATGGGGACTAGCGGGACTTACAATGAGCAGTTCTTC
TRBV6-1,-,TRBJ2-3,TRBD2,CASSDAGGGGTDTQYF,TGTGCCAGCAGTGACGCCGGGGGGGGTGGCACAGATACGCAGTATTTT
TRBV4-1,few,TRBJ1-1,-,CASSQFLVNTEAFF,TGCGCCAGCAGCCAATTTCTGGTGAACACTGAAGCTTTCTTT
TRBV7-7,-,TRBJ2-1,-,CASSLEGQTTYNEQFF,TGTGCTAGCAGCTTAGAAGGACAAACCACCTACAATGAGCAGTTCTTC
TRBV4-1,once,TRBJ2-7,TRBD2,CASSQGTSGLYEQYF,TGCGCCAGCAGCCAAGGGACTAGCGGACTCTACGAGCAGTACTTC
TRBV14,once,TRBJ1-2,TRBD1,CASSQEGQGAIYGYTF,TGTGCCAGCAGCCAAGAGGGACAGGGGGCGATATATGGCTACACCTTC
TRBV5-1,-,TRBJ2-5,-,CASTGNQETQYF,TGCGCCAGCACCGGTAACCAAGAGACCCAGTACTTC
TRBV7-9,-,TRBJ2-1,-,CASSLAGTLHNEQFF,TGTGCCAGCAGCTTGGCGGGAACCCTCCACAATGAGCAGTTCTTC
TRBV6-1,-,TRBJ1-5,-,CASRERLSNQPQHF,TGTGCCAGCAGGGAAAGGCTTAGCAATCAGCCCCAGCATTTT
TRBV19,-,TRBJ2-6,-,CASSQQTSGANVLTF,TGTGCCAGTAGTCAGCAGACCTCTGGGGCCAACGTCCTGACTTTC
TRBV4-2,-,TRBJ2-1,TRBD2,CASLAGGDNEQFF,TGTGCCAGTTTAGCGGGAGGGGACAATGAGCAGTTCTTC
TRBV9,-,TRBJ1-6,-,CASSEVFYNSPLHF,TGTGCCAGCAGCGAGGTTTTCTATAATTCACCCCTCCACTTT
TRBV5-8,-,TRBJ1-5,-,CASSFSDSNQPQHF,TGTGCCAGCAGCTTCTCAGATAGCAATCAGCCCCAGCATTTT
TRBV28,-,TRBJ1-2,-,CASSLRDYGYTF,TGTGCCAGCAGTTTAAGAGACTATGGCTACACCTTC
TRBV5-1,-,TRBJ2-7,TRBD1,CASSPTVRQGVGGLEQYF,TGCGCCAGCAGCCCCACCGTAAGACAGGGGGTGGGGGGCCTCGAGCAGTACTTC
TRBV19,-,TRBJ2-7,TRBD1,CASSIPGQSYEQYF,TGTGCCAGTAGTATCCCGGGACAGTCCTACGAGCAGTACTTC
TRBV10-3,-,TRBJ2-1,TRBD2,CAISEGGGTSGGNEQFF,TGTGCCATCAGTGAGGGTGGGGGGACTAGCGGCGGAAATGAGCAGTTCTTC
TRBV6-1,-,TRBJ2-7,TRBD1,CASSGQGTAPYEQYF,TGTGCCAGCAGCGGACAGGGGACGGCCCCCTACGAGCAGTACTTC
TRBV30,-,TRBJ2-2,-,CAWSRRGTVNTGELFF,TGTGCCTGGAGTCGGCGCGGGACAGTAAACACCGGGGAGCTGTTTTTT
TRBV2,-,TRBJ2-5,TRBD2,CASSEASGLAGVVNF,TGTGCCAGCAGTGAAGCTTCAGGACTAGCGGGAGTTGTTAACTTC
TRBV28,-,TRBJ1-5,TRBD1,CASSPGQAAPQHF,TGTGCCAGCAGTCCGGGACAGGCAGCGCCCCAGCATTTT